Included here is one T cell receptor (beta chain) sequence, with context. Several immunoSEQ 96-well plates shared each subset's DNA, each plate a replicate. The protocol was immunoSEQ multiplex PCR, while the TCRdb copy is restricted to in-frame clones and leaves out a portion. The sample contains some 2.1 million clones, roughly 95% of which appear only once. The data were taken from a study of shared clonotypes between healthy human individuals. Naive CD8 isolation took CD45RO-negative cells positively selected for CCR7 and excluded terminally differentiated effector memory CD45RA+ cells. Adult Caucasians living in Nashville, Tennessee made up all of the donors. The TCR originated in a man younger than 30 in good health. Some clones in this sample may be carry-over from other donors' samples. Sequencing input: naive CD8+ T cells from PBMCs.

CDR3 nucleotides: TGTGCCACCAGCAGGGGGGGGATAGGTCTGGGCACTGAAGCTTTCTTT. Amino acids: CATSRGGIGLGTEAFF. The chain links TRBV15 to TRBJ1-1, with a possible D match to TRBD1 (5 bases). This CDR3 comprises 16 residues. Germline V CDR1 and CDR2: LNHNV, YYDKDF (reference sequence). V was cut by 3 bases and J by 4 bases, with 18 bases left in between.